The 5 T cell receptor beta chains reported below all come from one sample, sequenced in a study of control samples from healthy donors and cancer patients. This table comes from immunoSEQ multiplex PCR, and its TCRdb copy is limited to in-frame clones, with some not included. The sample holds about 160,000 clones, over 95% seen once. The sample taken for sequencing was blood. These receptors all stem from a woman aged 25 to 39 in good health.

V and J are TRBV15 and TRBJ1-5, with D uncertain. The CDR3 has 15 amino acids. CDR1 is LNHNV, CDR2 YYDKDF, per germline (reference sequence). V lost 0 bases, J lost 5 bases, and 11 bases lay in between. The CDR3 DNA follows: TGTGCCACCAGCAGAGATGTCAGCGACCATCAGCCCCAGCATTTT. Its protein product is CATSRDVSDHQPQHF.

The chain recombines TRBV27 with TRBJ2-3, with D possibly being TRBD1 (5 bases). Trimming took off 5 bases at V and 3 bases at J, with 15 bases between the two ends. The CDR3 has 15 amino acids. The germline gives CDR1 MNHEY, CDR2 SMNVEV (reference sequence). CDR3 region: CASSLRGRATDTQYF. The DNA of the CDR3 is TGTGCCAGCAGTCTAAGGGGCAGGGCTACAGATACGCAGTATTTT.

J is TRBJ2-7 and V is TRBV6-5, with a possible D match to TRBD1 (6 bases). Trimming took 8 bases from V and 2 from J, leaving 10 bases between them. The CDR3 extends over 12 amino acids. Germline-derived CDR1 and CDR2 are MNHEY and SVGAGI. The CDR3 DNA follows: TGTGCCAGCGAAAAGGGGGCCTACGAGCAGTACTTC. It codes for CASEKGAYEQYF.

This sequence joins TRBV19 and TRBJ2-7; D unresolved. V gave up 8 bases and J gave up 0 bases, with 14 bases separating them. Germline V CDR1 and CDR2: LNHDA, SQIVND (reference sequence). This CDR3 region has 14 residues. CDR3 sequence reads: CASSRQMSSYEQYF. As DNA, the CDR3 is TGTGCCAGTTCCAGGCAAATGAGCTCCTACGAGCAGTACTTC.

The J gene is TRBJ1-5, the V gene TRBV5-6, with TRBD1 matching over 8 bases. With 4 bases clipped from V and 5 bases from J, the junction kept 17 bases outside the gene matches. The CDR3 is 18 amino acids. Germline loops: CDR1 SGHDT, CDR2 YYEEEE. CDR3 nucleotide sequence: TGTGCCAGCAGCCCTTTCCACTTGACAGGGGAGGCCCATCAGCCCCAGCATTTT. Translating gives CASSPFHLTGEAHQPQHF.